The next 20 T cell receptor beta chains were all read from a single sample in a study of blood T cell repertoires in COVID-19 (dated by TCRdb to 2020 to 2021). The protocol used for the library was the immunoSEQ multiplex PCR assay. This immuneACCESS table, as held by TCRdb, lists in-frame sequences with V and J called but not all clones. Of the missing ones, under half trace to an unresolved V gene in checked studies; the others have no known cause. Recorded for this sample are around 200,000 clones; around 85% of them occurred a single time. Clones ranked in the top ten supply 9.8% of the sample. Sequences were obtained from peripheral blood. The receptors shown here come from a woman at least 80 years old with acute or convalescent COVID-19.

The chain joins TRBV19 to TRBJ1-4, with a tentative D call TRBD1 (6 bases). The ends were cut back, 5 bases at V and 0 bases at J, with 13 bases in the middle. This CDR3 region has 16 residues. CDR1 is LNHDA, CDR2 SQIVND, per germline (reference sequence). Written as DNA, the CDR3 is TGTGCCAGTAGTGTCGGGACACTGTCAACTAATGAAAAACTGTTTTTT. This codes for CASSVGTLSTNEKLFF.

The CDR3 loop reads CASSYDRGSGNQPQHF. CDR3 DNA sequence: TGTGCCAGCAGTTACGACAGGGGTTCTGGCAATCAGCCCCAGCATTTT. This rearrangement joins TRBV6-2 or TRBV6-3 to TRBJ1-5, with 8 positions matching TRBD1. Germline CDR1 reads MNHEY; CDR2 reads SVGEGT. V lost 2 bases, J lost 2 bases, and 5 bases stayed unmatched. The CDR3 loop spans 16 amino acids.

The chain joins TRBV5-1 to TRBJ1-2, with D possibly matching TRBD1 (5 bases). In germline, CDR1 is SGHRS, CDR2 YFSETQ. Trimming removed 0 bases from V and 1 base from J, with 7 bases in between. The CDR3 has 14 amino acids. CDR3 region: CASSLDQGNYGYTF. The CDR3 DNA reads TGCGCCAGCAGCTTGGATCAGGGTAACTATGGCTACACCTTC. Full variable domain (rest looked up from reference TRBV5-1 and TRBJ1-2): KAGVTQTPRYLIKTRGQQVTLSCSPISGHRSVSWYQQTPGQGLQFLFEYFSETQRNKGNFPGRFSGRQFSNSRSEMNVSTLELGDSALYLCASSLDQGNYGYTFGSGTRLTVV.

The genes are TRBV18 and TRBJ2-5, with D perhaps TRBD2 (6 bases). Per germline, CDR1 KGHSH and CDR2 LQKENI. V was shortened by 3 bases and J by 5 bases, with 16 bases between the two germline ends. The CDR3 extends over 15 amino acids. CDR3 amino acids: CASSPNQGSGETQYF. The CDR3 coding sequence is TGTGCCAGCTCACCCAACCAAGGGAGCGGGGAGACCCAGTACTTC.

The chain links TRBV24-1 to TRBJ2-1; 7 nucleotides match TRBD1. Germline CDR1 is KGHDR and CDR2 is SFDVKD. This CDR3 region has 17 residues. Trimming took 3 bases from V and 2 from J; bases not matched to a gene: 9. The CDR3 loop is CATSDAASTGPYNEQFF. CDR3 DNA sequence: TGTGCCACCAGTGATGCCGCGTCGACAGGGCCCTACAATGAGCAGTTCTTC.

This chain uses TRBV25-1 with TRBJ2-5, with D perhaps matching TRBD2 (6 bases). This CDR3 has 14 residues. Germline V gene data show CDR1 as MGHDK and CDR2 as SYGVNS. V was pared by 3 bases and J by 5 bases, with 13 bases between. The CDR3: CASSDPGTFETQYF. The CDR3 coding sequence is TGTGCCAGCAGTGACCCTGGGACTTTTGAGACCCAGTACTTC.

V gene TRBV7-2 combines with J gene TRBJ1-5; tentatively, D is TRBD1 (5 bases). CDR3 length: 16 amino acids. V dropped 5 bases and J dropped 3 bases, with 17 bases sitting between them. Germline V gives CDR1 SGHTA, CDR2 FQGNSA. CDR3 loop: CASSPWGPVDNQPQHF. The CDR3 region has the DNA TGTGCCAGCAGCCCGTGGGGCCCGGTGGACAATCAGCCCCAGCATTTT.

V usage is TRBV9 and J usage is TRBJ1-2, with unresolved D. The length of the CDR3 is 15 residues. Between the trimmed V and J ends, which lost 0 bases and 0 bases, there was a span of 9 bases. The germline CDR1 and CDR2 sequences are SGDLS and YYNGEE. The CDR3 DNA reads TGTGCCAGCAGCGTAGAACCTGCAGCTAACTATGGCTACACCTTC. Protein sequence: CASSVEPAANYGYTF.

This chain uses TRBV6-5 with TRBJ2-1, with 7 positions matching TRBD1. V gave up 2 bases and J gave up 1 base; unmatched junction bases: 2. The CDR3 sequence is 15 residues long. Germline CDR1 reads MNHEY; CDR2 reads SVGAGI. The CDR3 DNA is TGTGCCAGCAGTTACAGGGGGCTATCCTACAATGAGCAGTTCTTC. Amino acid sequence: CASSYRGLSYNEQFF.

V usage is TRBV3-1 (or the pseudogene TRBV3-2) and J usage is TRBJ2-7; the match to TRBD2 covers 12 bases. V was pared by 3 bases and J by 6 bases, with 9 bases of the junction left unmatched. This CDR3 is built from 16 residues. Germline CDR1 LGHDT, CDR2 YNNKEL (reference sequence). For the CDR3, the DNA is TGTGCCAGCAGCCAGCAACCACTAGCGGGAGGAACCGAGCAGTACTTC. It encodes CASSQQPLAGGTEQYF.

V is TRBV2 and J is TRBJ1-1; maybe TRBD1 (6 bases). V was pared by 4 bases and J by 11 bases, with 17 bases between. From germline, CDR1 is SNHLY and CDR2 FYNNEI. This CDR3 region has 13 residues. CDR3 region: CASSGVTGPTAFF. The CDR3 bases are TGTGCCAGCAGTGGTGTTACAGGGCCGACGGCTTTCTTT.

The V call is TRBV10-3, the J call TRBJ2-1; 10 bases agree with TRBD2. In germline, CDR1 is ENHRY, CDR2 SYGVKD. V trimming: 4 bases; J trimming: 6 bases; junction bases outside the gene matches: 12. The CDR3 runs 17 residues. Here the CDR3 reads CAISGYTSQRGGNEQFF. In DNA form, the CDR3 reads TGTGCCATCAGTGGGTATACCTCCCAGCGGGGGGGCAATGAGCAGTTCTTC.

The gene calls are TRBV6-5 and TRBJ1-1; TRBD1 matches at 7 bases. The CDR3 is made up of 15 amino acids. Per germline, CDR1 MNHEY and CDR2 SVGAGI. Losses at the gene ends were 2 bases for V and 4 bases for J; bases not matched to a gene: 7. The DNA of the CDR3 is TGTGCCAGCAGTTACAGTAGACAGGGTGGCACTGAAGCTTTCTTT. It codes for CASSYSRQGGTEAFF.

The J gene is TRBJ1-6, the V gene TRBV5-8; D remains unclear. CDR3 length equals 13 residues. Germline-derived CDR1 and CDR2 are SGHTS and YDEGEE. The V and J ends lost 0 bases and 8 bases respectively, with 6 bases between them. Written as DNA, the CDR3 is TGTGCCAGCAGCTTGGACATATATTCACCCCTCCACTTT. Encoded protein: CASSLDIYSPLHF.

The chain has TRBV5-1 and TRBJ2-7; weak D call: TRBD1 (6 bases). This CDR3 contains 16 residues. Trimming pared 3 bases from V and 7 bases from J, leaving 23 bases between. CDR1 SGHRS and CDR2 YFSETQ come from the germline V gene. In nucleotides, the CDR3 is TGCGCCAGCAGCTCGCCTCAACAGGGCTTTTCGTGGGAGCAGTACTTC. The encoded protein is CASSSPQQGFSWEQYF.

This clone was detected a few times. For the CDR3, the DNA is TGTGCCAGCAGCTTGGCCACTACCGGGGGTTATGGCTACACCTTC. Translating it yields CASSLATTGGYGYTF. The rearrangement uses TRBV5-5 and TRBJ1-2, with a tentative D call TRBD1 (5 bases). Germline CDR1 reads SGHKS; CDR2 reads YYEKEE (reference sequence). Deletions cut 0 bases from V and 5 bases from J, with 14 bases between. This CDR3 is 15 amino acids long.

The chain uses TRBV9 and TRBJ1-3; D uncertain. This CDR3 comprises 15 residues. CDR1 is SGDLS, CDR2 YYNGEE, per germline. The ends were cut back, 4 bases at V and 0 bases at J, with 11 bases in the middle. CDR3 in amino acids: CASSPGEGSGNTIYF. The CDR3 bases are TGTGCCAGCAGCCCCGGGGAAGGCTCTGGAAACACCATATATTTT.

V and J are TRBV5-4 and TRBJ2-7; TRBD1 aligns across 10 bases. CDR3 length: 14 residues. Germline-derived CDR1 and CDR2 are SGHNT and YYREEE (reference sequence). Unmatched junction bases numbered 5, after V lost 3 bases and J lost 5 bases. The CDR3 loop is CASSWDRGINEQYF. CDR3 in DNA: TGTGCCAGCAGCTGGGACAGGGGCATTAACGAGCAGTACTTC.

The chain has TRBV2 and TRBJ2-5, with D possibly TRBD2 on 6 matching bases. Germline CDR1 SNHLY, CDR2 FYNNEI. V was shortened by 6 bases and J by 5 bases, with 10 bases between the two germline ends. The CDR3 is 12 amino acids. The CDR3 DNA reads TGTGCCAGCAGGCGGGGCTGGGAGACCCAGTACTTC. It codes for CASRRGWETQYF. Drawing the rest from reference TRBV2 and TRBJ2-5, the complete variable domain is EPEVTQTPSHQVTQMGQEVILRCVPISNHLYFYWYRQILGQKVEFLVSFYNNEISEKSEIFDDQFSVERPDGSNFTLKIRSTKLEDSAMYFCASRRGWETQYFGPGTRLLVL.

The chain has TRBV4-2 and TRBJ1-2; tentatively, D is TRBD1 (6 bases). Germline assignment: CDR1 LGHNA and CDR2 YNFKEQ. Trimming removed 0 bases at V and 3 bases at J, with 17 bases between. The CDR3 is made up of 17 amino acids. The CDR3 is CASSQDRTDPGDYGYTF. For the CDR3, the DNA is TGTGCCAGCAGCCAAGATCGGACAGACCCCGGGGACTATGGCTACACCTTC.